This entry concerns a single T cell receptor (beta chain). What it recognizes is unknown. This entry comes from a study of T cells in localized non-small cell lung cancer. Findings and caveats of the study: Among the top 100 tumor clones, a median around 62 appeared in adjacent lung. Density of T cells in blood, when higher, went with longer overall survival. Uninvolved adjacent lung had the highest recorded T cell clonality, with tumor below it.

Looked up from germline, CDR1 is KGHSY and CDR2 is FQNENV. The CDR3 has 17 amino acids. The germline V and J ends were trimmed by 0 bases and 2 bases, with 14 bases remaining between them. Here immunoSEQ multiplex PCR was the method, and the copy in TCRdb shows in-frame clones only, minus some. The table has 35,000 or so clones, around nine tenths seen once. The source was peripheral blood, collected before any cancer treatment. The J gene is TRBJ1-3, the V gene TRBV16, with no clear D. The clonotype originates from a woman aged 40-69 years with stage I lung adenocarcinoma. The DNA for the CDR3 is TGTGCCAGCAGCCAATCAGGCGGGGTATGGACTGGAAACACCATATATTTT. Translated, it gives CASSQSGGVWTGNTIYF.